The 9 T cell receptor beta chains in this list originate from one sample, sequenced in a study of blood T cell repertoires in COVID-19. Libraries were prepared by immunoSEQ multiplex PCR; TCRdb keeps only in-frame clonotypes and omits some of them. The repertoire includes approximately 150,000 clones, 86% of them detected once, and roughly 4.1% sits in the top ten. The sample taken for sequencing was peripheral blood. Source of these receptors: a woman between 65 and 79 years old with acute or convalescent COVID-19.

CDR3 coding DNA: TGCGCCAGCAGCCAAGGGACAGGGGCGAAAGTTGGCTACACCTTC. Encoded protein: CASSQGTGAKVGYTF. The chain carries TRBV4-3 and TRBJ1-2; 9 bases fit TRBD1. Germline V CDR1 and CDR2: LGHNA, YSLEER. V was clipped by 1 base and J by 7 bases; unmatched bases: 7. The CDR3 totals 15 residues.

A few counts support this clone. The chain uses TRBV7-9 and TRBJ1-5, with a tentative D call TRBD1 (6 bases). Germline V CDR1 and CDR2: SEHNR, FQNEAQ (reference sequence). The CDR3 contains 16 residues. The ends were cut back, 7 bases at V and 5 bases at J, with 21 bases in the middle. CDR3 sequence: CASINGGRERDQPQHF. DNA for the CDR3: TGTGCCAGCATAAACGGGGGGCGAGAAAGGGATCAGCCCCAGCATTTT.

The gene calls are TRBV6-5 and TRBJ1-3, with 9 bases identical to TRBD1. CDR1 and CDR2 (germline): MNHEY, SVGAGI. The CDR3 sequence is 14 residues long. Trimming removed 5 bases from V and 4 bases from J; junction bases left unmatched: 3. CDR3: CASSPGTGGNTIYF. The CDR3 DNA sequence: TGTGCCAGCAGTCCGGGGACAGGGGGAAACACCATATATTTT.

This clone was observed once. The chain employs TRBV11-2 and TRBJ1-1; D gene uncertain. The CDR3 is 12 residues long. Germline V lookup: CDR1 SGHAT, CDR2 FQNNGV. Trimming left V 1 base short and J 6 bases short, with 6 bases between. The CDR3 is CASSLVYPEAFF. CDR3 DNA: TGTGCCAGCAGCTTAGTTTATCCTGAAGCTTTCTTT.

This clone was seen only once. This chain links TRBV4-1 with TRBJ1-5, with D maybe TRBD1 (6 bases). Germline CDR1 reads MGHRA; CDR2 reads YSYEKL. Deletions cut 1 base from V and 2 bases from J, with 9 bases between. The CDR3 contains 15 residues. Written as DNA, the CDR3 is TGCGCCAGCAGCCAAGTCAGGGGCGGCAATCAGCCCCAGCATTTT. Protein product: CASSQVRGGNQPQHF.

CDR3 coding DNA: TGTGCCAGCAGCGGAAGAGAAAACTCACCCCTCCACTTT. This sequence encodes CASSGRENSPLHF. This chain uses TRBV9 with TRBJ1-6; D not resolved. Germline CDR1 SGDLS, CDR2 YYNGEE. The CDR3 runs 13 residues. V was shortened by 3 bases and J by 10 bases, with 11 bases between the two germline ends.

The rearrangement uses TRBV19 and TRBJ1-3; D not certain. Trimming took 3 bases from V and 0 from J, leaving 9 bases between them. Germline V CDR1 and CDR2: LNHDA, SQIVND (reference sequence). The CDR3 has 15 amino acids. This CDR3 is CASSITVTSGNTIYF. CDR3 coding DNA: TGTGCCAGTAGTATTACAGTTACCTCTGGAAACACCATATATTTT.

Only one count was recorded for this clone. This chain connects TRBV4-3 to TRBJ1-5; the match to TRBD1 covers 8 bases. V lost 3 bases, J lost 1 base, and 2 bases stayed unmatched. The CDR3 covers 15 residues. From germline, CDR1 is LGHNA and CDR2 YSLEER. The CDR3 sequence: CASSHDRGSNQPQHF. The CDR3 coding sequence is TGCGCCAGCAGCCATGACAGGGGCAGCAATCAGCCCCAGCATTTT.

The V gene is TRBV6-6, the J gene TRBJ1-1; the D gene is possibly TRBD1 (5 bases). The CDR3 consists of 14 residues. The germline V gene has CDR1 MNHNY and CDR2 SVGAGI (reference sequence). Trimming removed 4 bases at V and 1 base at J, with 10 bases between. CDR3 sequence: CASSFRVENTEAFF. CDR3 nucleotides: TGTGCCAGCAGTTTCAGGGTGGAGAACACTGAAGCTTTCTTT.